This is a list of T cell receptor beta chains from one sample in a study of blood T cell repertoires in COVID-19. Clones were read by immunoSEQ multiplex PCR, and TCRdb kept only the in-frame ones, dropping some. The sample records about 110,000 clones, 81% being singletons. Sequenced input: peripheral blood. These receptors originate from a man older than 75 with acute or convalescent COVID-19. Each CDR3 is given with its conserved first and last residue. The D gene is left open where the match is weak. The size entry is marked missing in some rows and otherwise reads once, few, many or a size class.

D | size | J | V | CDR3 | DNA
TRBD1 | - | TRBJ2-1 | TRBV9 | CASSATQTRTGGISYNEQFF | TGTGCCAGCAGCGCCACCCAAACTAGGACAGGGGGCATCTCCTACAATGAGCAGTTCTTC
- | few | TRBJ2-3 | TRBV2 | CASSLVQNTQYF | TGTGCCAGCAGCCTCGTGCAGAATACGCAGTATTTT
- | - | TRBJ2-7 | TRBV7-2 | CASSFGLTGTGEQYF | TGTGCCAGCAGCTTCGGGTTAACGGGTACGGGTGAGCAGTACTTC
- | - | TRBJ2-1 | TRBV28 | CASSQPQREFF | TGTGCCAGCAGTCAGCCCCAACGGGAGTTCTTC
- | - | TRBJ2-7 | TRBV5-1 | CASSFTGTRPYEQYF | TGCGCCAGCAGCTTTACCGGGACACGTCCCTACGAGCAGTACTTC
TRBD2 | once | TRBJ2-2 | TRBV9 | CASSVTSGDTGELFF | TGTGCCAGCAGCGTGACTAGCGGAGACACCGGGGAGCTGTTTTTT
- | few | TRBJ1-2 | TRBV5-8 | CASSLEYQNYGYTF | TGTGCCAGCAGCTTGGAGTACCAGAACTATGGCTACACCTTC
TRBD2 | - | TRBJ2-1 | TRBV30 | CAWSRTSGANEQFF | TGTGCCTGGAGTAGGACTAGCGGGGCCAATGAGCAGTTCTTC
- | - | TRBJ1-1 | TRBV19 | CASSYSDTEAFF | TGTGCCAGTAGTTACAGTGACACTGAAGCTTTCTTT
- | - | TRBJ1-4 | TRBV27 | CASRHRGSGEKLFF | TGTGCCAGCAGGCATAGAGGGTCGGGTGAAAAACTGTTTTTT
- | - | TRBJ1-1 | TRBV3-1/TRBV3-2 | CASSQTGNPEAFF | TGTGCCAGCAGCCAAACAGGGAACCCTGAAGCTTTCTTT
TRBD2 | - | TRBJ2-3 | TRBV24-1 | CATSDGVLAGRTDTQYF | TGTGCCACCAGTGATGGAGTACTAGCGGGACGCACAGATACGCAGTATTTT
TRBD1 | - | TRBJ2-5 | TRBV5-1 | CASSLVGQGETQYF | TGCGCCAGCAGCTTGGTGGGACAGGGAGAGACCCAGTACTTC
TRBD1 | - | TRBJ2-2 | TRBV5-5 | CASSLQGANTGELFF | TGTGCCAGCAGCTTGCAGGGGGCGAACACCGGGGAGCTGTTTTTT
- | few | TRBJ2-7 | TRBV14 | CASSQDSTGLQQYF | TGTGCCAGCAGCCAAGATAGTACGGGACTTCAGCAGTACTTC
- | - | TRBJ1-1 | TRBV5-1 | CASSPLGSRNTEAFF | TGCGCCAGCAGCCCCCTGGGGAGCCGGAACACTGAAGCTTTCTTT
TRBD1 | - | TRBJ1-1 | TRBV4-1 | CASSQDLWTDRDSGKAFF | TGCGCCAGCAGCCAAGATCTCTGGACAGACAGGGATAGTGGGAAAGCTTTCTTT
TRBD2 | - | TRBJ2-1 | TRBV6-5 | CASSMTSGAYNEQFF | TGTGCCAGCAGTATGACTAGCGGGGCCTACAATGAGCAGTTCTTC
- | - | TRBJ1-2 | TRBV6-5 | CASTRLYGHTF | TGTGCCAGCACGAGACTCTATGGCCACACCTTC
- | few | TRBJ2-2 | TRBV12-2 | CASRSYRRTGQNGELFF | TGTGCAAGTCGATCCTACCGCCGGACTGGTCAAAACGGGGAGCTGTTTTTT
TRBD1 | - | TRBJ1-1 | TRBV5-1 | CASSQDRADTEAFF | TGCGCCAGCAGCCAGGACAGGGCAGACACTGAAGCTTTCTTT
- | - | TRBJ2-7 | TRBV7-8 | CASSPTGVAPLEQYF | TGTGCCAGCAGCCCTACGGGGGTCGCGCCGCTGGAGCAGTACTTC
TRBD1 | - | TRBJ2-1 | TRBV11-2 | CASSLNPGQDNEQFF | TGTGCCAGCAGCCTCAACCCGGGACAGGACAATGAGCAGTTCTTC
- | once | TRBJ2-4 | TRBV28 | CASSLLAKNIQYF | TGTGCCAGCAGTTTACTAGCCAAAAACATTCAGTACTTC
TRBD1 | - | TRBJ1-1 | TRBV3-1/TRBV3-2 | CASSLSPGQMGEAFF | TGTGCCAGCAGCCTCTCTCCGGGACAGATGGGTGAAGCTTTCTTT
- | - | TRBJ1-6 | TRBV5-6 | CASSYGEGDSPLHF | TGTGCCAGCAGCTATGGTGAGGGGGATTCACCCCTCCACTTT
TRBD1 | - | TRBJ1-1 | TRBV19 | CASMDRGKNTEAFF | TGTGCCAGTATGGACAGGGGCAAGAACACTGAAGCTTTCTTT
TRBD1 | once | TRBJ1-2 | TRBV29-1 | CSVHRGFGYGYTF | TGCAGCGTCCACAGGGGGTTCGGCTATGGCTACACCTTC
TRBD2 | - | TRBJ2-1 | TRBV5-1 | CASSLGRTSSTYNEQFF | TGCGCCAGCAGCTTGGGCAGGACTAGCAGCACCTACAATGAGCAGTTCTTC
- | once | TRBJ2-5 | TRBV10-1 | CASSGAGRDQETQYF | TGCGCCAGCAGTGGGGCGGGAAGGGACCAAGAGACCCAGTACTTC
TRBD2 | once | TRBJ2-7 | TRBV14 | CASSQYGRPGEQYF | TGTGCCAGCAGCCAATACGGGAGGCCCGGGGAGCAGTACTTC
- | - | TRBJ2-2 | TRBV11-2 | CASSLALSSANTGELFF | TGTGCCAGCAGCTTAGCACTGTCCAGCGCGAACACCGGGGAGCTGTTTTTT
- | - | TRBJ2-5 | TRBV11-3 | CASSLGPPGSGQETQYF | TGTGCCAGCAGCTTAGGACCGCCCGGTTCAGGGCAAGAGACCCAGTACTTC
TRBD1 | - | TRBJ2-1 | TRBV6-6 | CASSSTGGAGNEQFF | TGTGCCAGCAGTTCGACAGGGGGCGCGGGTAATGAGCAGTTCTTC
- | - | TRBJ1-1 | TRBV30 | CAWSFEAEAFF | TGTGCCTGGAGTTTCGAGGCTGAAGCTTTCTTT
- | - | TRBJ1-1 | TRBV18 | CASSPAGDTEAFF | TGTGCCAGCTCACCAGCAGGGGACACTGAAGCTTTCTTT